This T cell receptor (beta chain) stems from a study of blood T cell repertoires in COVID-19. From germline, CDR1 is LGHNA and CDR2 YSLEER. This CDR3 region has 14 residues. V was clipped by 0 bases and J by 7 bases, with 10 bases between them. The repertoire was sequenced with immunoSEQ multiplex PCR; TCRdb's copy has only in-frame clones and lacks some. This table holds 160,000 or so clones, 65% to 90% found once. The material sequenced was peripheral blood. The chain has TRBV4-3 and TRBJ2-1; no clear D gene. The source of this sequence is a woman in her 50s with acute or convalescent COVID-19. The CDR3 sequence is CASSQEGSENEQFF. The DNA of the CDR3 is TGCGCCAGCAGCCAAGAAGGTTCGGAGAATGAGCAGTTCTTC.